This T cell receptor (beta chain) was observed in a study of cytomegalovirus exposure and HLA in healthy donors. PCR primers comprised 60 Vbeta and 13 Jbeta primers. Here immunoSEQ multiplex PCR was the method, and the copy in TCRdb shows in-frame clones only, minus some. Of about 160,000 clones in the sample, roughly 83% are singletons; the top ten hold under 4%. Comment on this clone: Its target is unknown.

The V gene's germline CDR1 is SGHAT and CDR2 FQNNGV. The V gene lost 7 bases and the J gene lost 3 bases, with 18 bases spanning the gap. This CDR3 is built from 15 residues. Study conclusions and caveats: An Asian-associated ancestry cluster reportedly showed fewer N-insertions than the roughly 670-donor mean in a later analysis. Another analysis was done later, and it associated fewer than 20,000 TCR beta sequences with HLA alleles at 0.05 false discovery rate.

This TCR derives from a human donor in good health. The sample taken for sequencing was PBMCs. The chain has TRBV11-2 and TRBJ2-5, with a weak D call TRBD1 (7 bases). In DNA, the CDR3 is TGTGCCAGCATGCCTGAGTCAGGGGGGAAAGAGACCCAGTACTTC. Translating it yields CASMPESGGKETQYF.